The present TCR beta chain was sequenced within a study of cytomegalovirus exposure and HLA in healthy donors. General study results and limits: Published work reported that the classifier diagnosed cytomegalovirus status with high specificity and sensitivity. The tendency of first-cohort TCR clusters to co-occur in the 120 or so validation repertoires was the finding of a later analysis. Listed as cytomegalovirus-associated were 150 or so TCR beta chains.

The study drew the donors from its approximately 120-subject validation cohort, separate from the 666-subject first cohort. Of note for this clone: The antigen remains undetermined.

This table comes from immunoSEQ multiplex PCR, and its TCRdb copy is limited to in-frame clones, with some not included. Of 150,000 to 200,000 clones in the sample, over 65% were seen once. Germline V gives CDR1 SGDLS, CDR2 YYNGEE. There are 13 residues in the CDR3. Trimming took off 3 bases at V and 4 bases at J, with 9 bases between the two ends. The chain joins TRBV9 to TRBJ2-3; D gene uncertain. The source material was PBMCs. The receptor comes from a man aged 18 to 30 in good health and CMV-seropositive. The CDR3 coding sequence is TGTGCCAGCAGCGGGCTAGACTCAGATACGCAGTATTTT. As protein: CASSGLDSDTQYF. The whole variable domain, remainder taken from reference TRBV9 and TRBJ2-3, is DSGVTQTPKHLITATGQRVTLRCSPRSGDLSVYWYQQSLDQGLQFLIQYYNGEERAKGNILERFSAQQFPDLHSELNLSSLELGDSALYFCASSGLDSDTQYFGPGTRLTVL.